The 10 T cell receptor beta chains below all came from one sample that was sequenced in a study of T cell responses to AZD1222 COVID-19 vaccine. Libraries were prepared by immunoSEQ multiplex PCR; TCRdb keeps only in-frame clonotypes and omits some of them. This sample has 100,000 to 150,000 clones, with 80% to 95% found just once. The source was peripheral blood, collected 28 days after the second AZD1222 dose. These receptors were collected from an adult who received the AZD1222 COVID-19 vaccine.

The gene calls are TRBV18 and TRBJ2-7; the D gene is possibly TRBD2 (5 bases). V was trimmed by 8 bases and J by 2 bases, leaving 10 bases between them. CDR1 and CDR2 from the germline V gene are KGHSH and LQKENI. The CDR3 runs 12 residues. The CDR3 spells CASRGEAYEQYF. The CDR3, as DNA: TGTGCCAGCCGGGGAGAGGCCTACGAGCAGTACTTC. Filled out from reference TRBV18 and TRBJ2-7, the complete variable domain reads NAGVMQNPRHLVRRRGQEARLRCSPMKGHSHVYWYRQLPEEGLKFMVYLQKENIIDESGMPKERFSAEFPKEGPSILRIQQVVRGDSAAYFCASRGEAYEQYFGPGTRLTVT.

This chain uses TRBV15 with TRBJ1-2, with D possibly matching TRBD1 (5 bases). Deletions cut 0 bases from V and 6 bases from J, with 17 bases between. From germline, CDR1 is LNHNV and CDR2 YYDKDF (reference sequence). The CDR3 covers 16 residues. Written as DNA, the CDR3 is TGTGCCACCAGCAGAGATTTCGGCAGGGATAGACATGGCTACACCTTC. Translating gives CATSRDFGRDRHGYTF.

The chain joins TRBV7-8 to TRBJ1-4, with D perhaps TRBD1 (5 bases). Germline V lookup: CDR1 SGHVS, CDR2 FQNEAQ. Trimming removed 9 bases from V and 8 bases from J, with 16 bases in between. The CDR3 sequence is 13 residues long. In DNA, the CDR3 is TGTGCCAGTAAGGGCCGGGACGGGGAAAAACTGTTTTTT. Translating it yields CASKGRDGEKLFF. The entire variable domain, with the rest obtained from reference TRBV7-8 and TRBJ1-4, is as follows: GAGVSQSPRYKVAKRGQDVALRCDPISGHVSLFWYQQALGQGPEFLTYFQNEAQLDKSGLPSDRFFAERPEGSVSTLKIQRTQQEDSAVYLCASKGRDGEKLFFGSGTQLSVL.

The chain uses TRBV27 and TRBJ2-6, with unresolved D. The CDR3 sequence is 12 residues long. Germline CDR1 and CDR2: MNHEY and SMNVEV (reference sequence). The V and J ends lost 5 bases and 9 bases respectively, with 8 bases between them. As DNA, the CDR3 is TGTGCCAGCAGTCCCCAATTCAACGTCCTGACTTTC. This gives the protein CASSPQFNVLTF. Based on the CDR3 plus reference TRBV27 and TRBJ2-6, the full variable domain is EAQVTQNPRYLITVTGKKLTVTCSQNMNHEYMSWYRQDPGLGLRQIYYSMNVEVTDKGDVPEGYKVSRKEKRNFPLILESPSPNQTSLYFCASSPQFNVLTFGAGSRLTVL.

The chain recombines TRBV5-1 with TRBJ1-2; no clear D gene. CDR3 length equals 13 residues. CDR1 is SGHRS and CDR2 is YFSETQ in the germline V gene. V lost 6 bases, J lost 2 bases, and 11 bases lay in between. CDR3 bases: TGCGCCAGCAAGTTGGCGCTCAACTATGGCTACACCTTC. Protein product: CASKLALNYGYTF.

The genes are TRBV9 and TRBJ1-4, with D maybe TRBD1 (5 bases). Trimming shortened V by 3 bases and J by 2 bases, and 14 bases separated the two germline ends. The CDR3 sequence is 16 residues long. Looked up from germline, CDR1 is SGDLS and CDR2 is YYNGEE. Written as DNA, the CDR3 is TGTGCCAGCAGCGAACGGGGCCTAGCGACTAATGAAAAACTGTTTTTT. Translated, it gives CASSERGLATNEKLFF. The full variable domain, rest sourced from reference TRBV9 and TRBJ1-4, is DSGVTQTPKHLITATGQRVTLRCSPRSGDLSVYWYQQSLDQGLQFLIQYYNGEERAKGNILERFSAQQFPDLHSELNLSSLELGDSALYFCASSERGLATNEKLFFGSGTQLSVL.

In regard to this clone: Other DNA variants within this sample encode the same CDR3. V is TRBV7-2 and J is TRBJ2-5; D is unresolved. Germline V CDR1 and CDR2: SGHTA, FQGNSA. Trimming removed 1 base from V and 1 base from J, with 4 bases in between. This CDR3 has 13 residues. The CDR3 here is CASSLVSQETQYF. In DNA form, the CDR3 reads TGTGCCAGCAGCTTAGTTAGCCAAGAGACCCAGTACTTC.

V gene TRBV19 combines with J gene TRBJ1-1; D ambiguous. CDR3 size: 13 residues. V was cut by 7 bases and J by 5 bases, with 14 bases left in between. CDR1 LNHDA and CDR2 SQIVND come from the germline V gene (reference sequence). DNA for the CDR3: TGTGCCAGTATTCCCCGCAGGACTACTGAAGCTTTCTTT. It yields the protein CASIPRRTTEAFF.

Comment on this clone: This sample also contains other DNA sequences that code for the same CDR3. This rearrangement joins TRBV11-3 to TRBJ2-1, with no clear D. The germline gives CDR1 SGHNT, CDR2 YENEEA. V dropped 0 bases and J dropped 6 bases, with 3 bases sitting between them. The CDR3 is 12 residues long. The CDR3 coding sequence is TGTGCCAGCAGCTTAGAGGGCAATGAGCAGTTCTTC. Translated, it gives CASSLEGNEQFF. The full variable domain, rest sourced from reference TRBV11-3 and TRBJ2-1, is EAGVVQSPRYKIIEKKQPVAFWCNPISGHNTLYWYLQNLGQGPELLIRYENEEAVDDSQLPKDRFSAERLKGVDSTLKIQPAELGDSAVYLCASSLEGNEQFFGPGTRLTVL.

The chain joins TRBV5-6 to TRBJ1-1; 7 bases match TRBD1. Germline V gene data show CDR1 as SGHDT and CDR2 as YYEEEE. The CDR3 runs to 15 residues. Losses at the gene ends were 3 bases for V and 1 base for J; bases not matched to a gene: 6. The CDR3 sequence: CASSWGTGENTEAFF. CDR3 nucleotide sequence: TGTGCCAGCAGCTGGGGCACAGGGGAGAACACTGAAGCTTTCTTT.